The T cell receptor beta chain under discussion was sequenced for a study of Ad26.COV2.S vaccination and SARS-CoV-2 variants. Concerning this clone itself: What it binds is unknown.

Whole-study results and caveats: Following vaccination, spike-specific CD8+ and CD4+ T cell responses reportedly exhibited substantial breadth.

The assay was immunoSEQ multiplex PCR, and TCRdb's table has in-frame clones only and misses some. The data show some 350,000 clones, roughly 90% seen once. Treatment indicated: approximately 18 received Ad26.COV2.S at low or high dose, single or two shots; 5 received placebo; per-sample allocation not given. The samples date from day 63 after the first vaccine or placebo injection. The V gene lost 5 bases and the J gene lost 4 bases, with 18 bases spanning the gap. The CDR3 spans 16 residues. Germline lookup yields CDR1 SGHTA and CDR2 FQGNSA. The rearrangement links TRBV7-2 to TRBJ1-3; maybe TRBD1 (6 bases). The material was peripheral blood, obtained in a trial of Ad26.COV2.S vaccine versus placebo. The receptor's source is a person aged 18-65 years who received the Ad26.COV2.S COVID-19 vaccine or a placebo. The CDR3: CASSHSRGSGGNTIYF. The CDR3 bases are TGTGCCAGCAGCCACTCGAGGGGGTCGGGGGGAAACACCATATATTTT.